The 30 T cell receptor beta chains in this list originate from one sample, sequenced in a study of neurological immune-mediated disorders (dated by TCRdb to the late 2010s). The library was prepared using 5' RACE. Sequenced using an Illumina HiSeq 2500. The public reads were quality trimmed at Q25 with fastp and then assembled into clones with MiXCR by TCRdb, keeping productive beta chains. A single entry per CDR3 protein holds the most common genes and DNA from its merged rows. This sample comprises fewer than 45,000 distinct CDR3 sequences, more than 2% of them detected only once. The ten largest clones add up to 10% to 15% of the sample. The sample comprised PBMCs. Receptors originate from a man between 25 and 39 years old with multiple sclerosis.

This clonotype has a count of ten or more. One base away lies a much larger clone, so this may be a sequencing read error. The conserved final phenylalanine or tryptophan is absent from the CDR3, which likely points to a read error. J is TRBJ2-4 and V is TRBV12-3 or TRBV12-4; D not certain. The CDR3 has 15 amino acids. Trimming removed 6 bases from V and 0 bases from J, with 12 bases in between. The CDR3 DNA is TGTGCCAGCAGCTCCCCAGATTTAGCCAAAAACATTCAGTACTGC. Translated: CASSSPDLAKNIQYC.

This clonotype was found many times. This rearrangement joins TRBV6-4 to TRBJ2-2; D may correspond to TRBD1 or TRBD2 (6 bases each). The CDR3 has 15 residues. Trimming cost V 3 bases and J 6 bases, with 14 bases left between them. The germline V gene encodes CDR1 MRHNA and CDR2 SNTAGT. The CDR3 spells CASSDDGGASGELFF. The CDR3, as DNA: TGTGCCAGCAGTGATGACGGGGGCGCCTCCGGGGAGCTGTTTTTT.

This clonotype was picked up many times. CDR3 DNA sequence: TGTGCCAGCAGTGACCCGGGACATCCCTACGAGCAGTACTTC. It is translated as CASSDPGHPYEQYF. V is TRBV25-1 and J is TRBJ2-7, with D maybe TRBD1 (6 bases). Trimming took 3 bases from V and 2 from J, leaving 11 bases between them. Per germline, CDR1 MGHDK and CDR2 SYGVNS. The CDR3 extends over 14 amino acids.

The table lists this clonotype with many counts. The rearrangement links TRBV6-5 to TRBJ2-3; D may be TRBD1 (6 bases). CDR1 is MNHEY and CDR2 is SVGAGI in the germline V gene. The V end lost 5 bases, the J end lost 0 bases, and 9 bases lay between the germline ends. The CDR3 runs 14 residues. The CDR3 spells CASSIGTSTDTQYF. The CDR3 DNA is TGTGCCAGCAGTATCGGGACAAGCACAGATACGCAGTATTTT.

This clonotype was observed many times. This chain uses TRBV27 with TRBJ2-2; TRBD1 matches at 8 bases. This CDR3 is 15 amino acids long. J lost 1 base, V lost 5 bases, and 3 bases had no gene match. The germline V gene has CDR1 MNHEY and CDR2 SMNVEV (reference sequence). In nucleotides, the CDR3 is TGTGCCAGCAGTGGGGACAGGATGAACACCGGGGAGCTGTTTTTT. Residues: CASSGDRMNTGELFF.

This clonotype was detected a few times. The final CDR3 position lacks the conserved phenylalanine or tryptophan, pointing to a likely read error. The genes are TRBV5-5 and TRBJ1-2, with unresolved D. V was pared by 0 bases and J by 8 bases, with 14 bases between. There are 14 residues in the CDR3. Germline V gene lookup returns CDR1 SGHKS and CDR2 YYEKEE (reference sequence). The CDR3 coding sequence is TGTGCCAGCAGCTTGGCGAGAGGGTCTGGAGGCTACACCTGC. This sequence encodes CASSLARGSGGYTC.

This clonotype appeared many times. The V gene is TRBV4-2, the J gene TRBJ2-4; 12 bases agree with TRBD2. Trimming took 0 bases from V and 3 from J; bases not matched to a gene: 3. The CDR3 covers 17 residues. Per germline, CDR1 LGHNA and CDR2 YNFKEQ. DNA for the CDR3: TGTGCCAGCAGCCAAGAAGTACTAGCGGGAGGCAAAAACATTCAGTACTTC. It translates to CASSQEVLAGGKNIQYF.

For this clonotype: One junction end disagrees with the germline gene, perhaps due to a read error. The V gene is TRBV13, the J gene TRBJ2-7; no clear D gene. The CDR3 loop spans 13 amino acids. Germline lookup yields CDR1 PRHDT and CDR2 FYEKMQ (reference sequence). The CDR3 coding sequence is TGTGCCAGCAGCTTAAACAGCCTATACGAGCATTACTTC. Its translation is CASSLNSLYEHYF.

This clonotype appeared many times. The J gene is TRBJ2-3, the V gene TRBV24-1; the D is unclear. This CDR3 has 14 amino acids. Germline CDR1 reads KGHDR; CDR2 reads SFDVKD. Trimming removed 1 base from V and 1 base from J, with 5 bases in between. DNA of the CDR3: TGTGCCACCAGTGATTTTGGGGGCACAGATACGCAGTATTTT. Protein product: CATSDFGGTDTQYF.

This clonotype was recorded many times. The chain recombines TRBV6-6 with TRBJ1-2; no definite D call. Trimming removed 2 bases from V and 6 bases from J, with 10 bases in between. Germline V gene lookup returns CDR1 MNHNY and CDR2 SVGAGI (reference sequence). This CDR3 is 13 amino acids long. The CDR3 region has the DNA TGTGCCAGCAGTTACACGGCAAGGGATGGCTACACCTTC. It codes for CASSYTARDGYTF.

In this sample, this clonotype turned up many times. The chain is built from TRBV9 and TRBJ2-7, with 7 bases fitting TRBD2. Germline CDR1 reads SGDLS; CDR2 reads YYNGEE. The CDR3 has 13 amino acids. Unmatched junction bases numbered 7, after V lost 8 bases and J lost 2 bases. The CDR3 bases are TGTGCCAGGACGGGAGGTCAGGCCTACGAGCAGTACTTC. Protein sequence: CARTGGQAYEQYF.

This clonotype was recorded a few times. This chain uses TRBV7-9 with TRBJ2-7; D is perhaps TRBD1 (5 bases). The CDR3 totals 14 residues. Looked up from germline, CDR1 is SEHNR and CDR2 is FQNEAQ (reference sequence). V lost 1 base and J 6 bases, leaving 13 bases between the germline ends. This CDR3 reads CASSLDQGIGEQYF. In nucleotides, the CDR3 is TGTGCCAGCAGCTTAGACCAGGGAATCGGCGAGCAGTACTTC.

There are many counts of this clonotype. The chain joins TRBV20-1 to TRBJ2-7; possible D gene TRBD2, 6 bases. This CDR3 has 12 amino acids. CDR1 DFQATT and CDR2 SNEGSKA come from the germline V gene (reference sequence). V was cut by 7 bases and J by 1 base, with 11 bases left in between. The CDR3 loop reads CSGWDSSYEQYF. The CDR3 DNA follows: TGCAGTGGGTGGGACTCTTCCTACGAGCAGTACTTC.

This clonotype was counted at least ten times. The rearrangement joins TRBV12-3 or TRBV12-4 to TRBJ1-5; D possibly corresponds to TRBD1 (5 bases). This CDR3 is 15 amino acids long. Trimming shortened V by 2 bases and J by 0 bases, and 8 bases separated the two germline ends. In DNA, the CDR3 is TGTGCCAGCAGTTTACAGGGAGATAGCAATCAGCCCCAGCATTTT. It translates to CASSLQGDSNQPQHF.

This clonotype was seen ten or more times. The chain uses TRBV6-6 and TRBJ2-5; weak D call: TRBD2 (5 bases). Germline V gene sequence: CDR1 MNHNY, CDR2 SVGAGI (reference sequence). The CDR3 spans 15 residues. V lost 1 base and J lost 7, with 16 bases in between. CDR3 sequence reads: CASSYLRADYGTQYF. The CDR3 DNA reads as TGTGCCAGCAGTTACTTGCGGGCCGATTATGGGACCCAGTACTTC.

This clonotype was counted ten times or more. This chain joins TRBV9 and TRBJ2-7; 7 nucleotides match TRBD2. Looked up from germline, CDR1 is SGDLS and CDR2 is YYNGEE. J gave up 9 bases and V 7 bases, and 7 bases lay outside the gene matches. The CDR3 contains 11 residues. CDR3 sequence: CASGSGIGQYF. CDR3 in DNA: TGTGCCAGCGGGAGCGGGATAGGGCAGTACTTC.

This clonotype has a count of ten or more. The chain combines TRBV12-3 or TRBV12-4 with TRBJ2-1; 10 bases align to TRBD2. The V gene end was trimmed by 6 bases and the J gene end by 7 bases; junction bases not matched to a gene: 6. The CDR3 covers 14 residues. The CDR3 nucleotides read TGTGCCAGCAGACTAACTAGCGGGAAGAATGAGCAGTTCTTC. Its protein is CASRLTSGKNEQFF.

This clonotype was counted many times. CDR3 loop: CSARRGGFQETQYF. For the CDR3, the DNA is TGCAGTGCTAGACGGGGGGGCTTCCAAGAGACCCAGTACTTC. The genes are TRBV20-1 and TRBJ2-5; 8 bases match TRBD2. The V gene's germline CDR1 is DFQATT and CDR2 SNEGSKA (reference sequence). The CDR3 runs 14 residues. Losses at the gene ends were 2 bases for V and 1 base for J; bases not matched to a gene: 3.

This clonotype was found many times. This chain links TRBV5-1 with TRBJ2-1; 12 bases line up with TRBD2. The CDR3 runs 15 residues. Germline lookup yields CDR1 SGHRS and CDR2 YFSETQ. The V segment lost 4 bases and the J segment 8 bases; nucleotides outside the gene matches: 7. The CDR3 DNA reads as TGCGCCAGCAGCCCGCGACTAGCGGGGGCTTATGAGCAGTTCTTC. Translated: CASSPRLAGAYEQFF.

This clonotype was picked up a small number of times. The rearrangement uses TRBV7-2 and TRBJ2-5; 8 bases align to TRBD2. Germline V gives CDR1 SGHTA, CDR2 FQGNSA. V dropped 2 bases and J dropped 4; count of bases not matched to a gene: 3. The CDR3 consists of 14 residues. The DNA of the CDR3 is TGTGCCAGCAGCTTAATGGGACTAGGAGAGACCCAGTACTTC. This translates into CASSLMGLGETQYF.

This clonotype was observed at least ten times. The chain employs TRBV25-1 and TRBJ1-5; TRBD1 might be the D (5 bases). This CDR3 is 16 amino acids long. Germline lookup yields CDR1 MGHDK and CDR2 SYGVNS. V lost 3 bases to trimming and J lost 3 bases, with 15 bases between them. Here the CDR3 DNA reads TGTGCCAGCAGTGATTCCGTGACAGTCGCCAATCAGCCCCAGCATTTT. Translated: CASSDSVTVANQPQHF.

This clonotype was observed at least ten times. The gene calls are TRBV5-1 and TRBJ2-7; 8 bases line up with TRBD1. The CDR3 sequence is 13 residues long. Germline CDR1 reads SGHRS; CDR2 reads YFSETQ. With V trimmed by 4 bases and J by 6 bases, 6 bases remained unmatched. The CDR3 loop reads CASSIGQGGEQYF. The DNA for the CDR3 is TGCGCCAGCAGCATCGGACAGGGCGGCGAGCAGTACTTC.

This clonotype was counted at least ten times. The chain uses TRBV12-3 or TRBV12-4 and TRBJ1-2; 9 bases are shared with TRBD1. The trim removed 7 bases at V and 8 bases at J, leaving 20 bases unmatched. The CDR3 consists of 17 residues. CDR3 sequence: CASKLLGTGNVVEGYTF. The CDR3 DNA is TGTGCCAGCAAATTACTGGGGACAGGGAACGTTGTGGAAGGCTACACCTTC.

This clonotype was counted at least ten times. The gene calls are TRBV12-3 or TRBV12-4 and TRBJ2-5, with TRBD2 as a possible D gene (5 bases). Between the trimmed V and J ends, which lost 5 bases and 2 bases, there was a span of 18 bases. CDR3 length equals 16 residues. The CDR3 loop is CASSPTLGVEQETQYF. The CDR3, as DNA: TGTGCCAGCAGTCCGACCCTGGGAGTAGAACAAGAGACCCAGTACTTC.

This clonotype was recorded at least ten times. V is TRBV6-5 and J is TRBJ1-2; TRBD1 might be the D (5 bases). CDR1 and CDR2 from the germline V gene are MNHEY and SVGAGI. The CDR3 length is 15 residues. V was clipped by 4 bases and J by 3 bases, with 15 bases between them. DNA of the CDR3: TGTGCCAGCAGTTCCGACCGACAGCTACACTATGGCTACACCTTC. It codes for CASSSDRQLHYGYTF.

The table lists this clonotype with many counts. This sequence joins TRBV11-1 and TRBJ2-2; D uncertain. Germline lookup yields CDR1 SGHAT and CDR2 FQDESV (reference sequence). V was pared by 3 bases and J by 7 bases, with 9 bases between. This CDR3 has 13 amino acids. In nucleotides, the CDR3 is TGTGCCAGCAGCTTCCGAAAGGGCGGGGAGCTGTTTTTT. It encodes CASSFRKGGELFF.

This clonotype was picked up many times. This chain joins TRBV3-1 and TRBJ2-7; the D gene is possibly TRBD1 (7 bases). This CDR3 is 14 amino acids long. V shed 1 base and J shed 4 bases, with 11 bases lying between them. The germline V gene encodes CDR1 LGHDT and CDR2 YNNKEL (reference sequence). CDR3: CASSQGQGGYEQYF. In DNA, the CDR3 is TGTGCCAGCAGCCAAGGACAGGGAGGATACGAGCAGTACTTC.

This clonotype was seen ten or more times. This chain links TRBV3-1 with TRBJ2-5; TRBD2 matches 13 bases. After removal of 4 bases from V and 5 bases from J, the junction contained 7 bases not matched to a gene. The CDR3 is 16 amino acids. Germline V lookup: CDR1 LGHDT, CDR2 YNNKEL (reference sequence). CDR3 coding DNA: TGTGCCAGCAGCCGCGACGGGACTAGCGGGGTTGAGACCCAGTACTTC. Protein product: CASSRDGTSGVETQYF.

The sample holds many counts of this clonotype. This chain connects TRBV28 to TRBJ2-2; the D gene is possibly TRBD2 (6 bases). V gave up 6 bases and J gave up 1 base, with 15 bases separating them. The germline CDR1 and CDR2 sequences are MDHEN and SYDVKM. This CDR3 has 16 amino acids. The CDR3 region is CASRPLVSGNTGELFF. Here the CDR3 DNA reads TGTGCCAGCAGACCCCTCGTTAGCGGGAACACCGGGGAGCTGTTTTTT. Full variable domain (rest looked up from reference TRBV28 and TRBJ2-2): DVKVTQSSRYLVKRTGEKVFLECVQDMDHENMFWYRQDPGLGLRLIYFSYDVKMKEKGDIPEGYSVSREKKERFSLILESASTNQTSMYLCASRPLVSGNTGELFFGEGSRLTVL.

This clonotype was detected ten times or more. The chain employs TRBV5-1 and TRBJ1-1; D not resolved. This CDR3 has 13 amino acids. Germline assignment: CDR1 SGHRS and CDR2 YFSETQ. V was cut by 0 bases and J by 6 bases, with 9 bases left in between. CDR3 sequence reads: CASSLAGYSEAFF. The CDR3 DNA reads as TGCGCCAGCAGCTTGGCTGGGTATTCTGAAGCTTTCTTT.